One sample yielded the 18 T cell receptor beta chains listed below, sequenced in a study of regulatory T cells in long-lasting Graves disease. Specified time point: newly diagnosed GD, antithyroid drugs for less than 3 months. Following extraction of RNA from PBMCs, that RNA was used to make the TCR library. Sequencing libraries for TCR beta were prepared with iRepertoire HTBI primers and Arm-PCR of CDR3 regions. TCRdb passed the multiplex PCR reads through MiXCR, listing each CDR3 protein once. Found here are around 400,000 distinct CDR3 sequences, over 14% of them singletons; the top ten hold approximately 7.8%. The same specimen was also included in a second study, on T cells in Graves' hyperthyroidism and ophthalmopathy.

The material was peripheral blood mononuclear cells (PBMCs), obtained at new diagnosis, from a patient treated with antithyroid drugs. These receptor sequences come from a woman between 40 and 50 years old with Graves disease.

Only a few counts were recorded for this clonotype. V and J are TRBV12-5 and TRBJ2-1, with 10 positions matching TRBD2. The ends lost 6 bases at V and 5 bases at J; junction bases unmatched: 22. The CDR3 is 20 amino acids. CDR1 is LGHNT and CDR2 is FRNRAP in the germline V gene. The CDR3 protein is CASGAPSRLSGRSRHNEQFF. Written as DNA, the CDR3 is TGTGCTAGTGGGGCTCCATCCCGTCTTAGCGGGAGGTCCCGCCACAATGAGCAGTTCTTC.

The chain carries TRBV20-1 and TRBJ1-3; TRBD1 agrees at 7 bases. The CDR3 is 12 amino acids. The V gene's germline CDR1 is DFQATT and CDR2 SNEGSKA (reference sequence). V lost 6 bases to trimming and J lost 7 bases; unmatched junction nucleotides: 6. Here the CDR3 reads CSAIPGGNTIYF. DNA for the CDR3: TGCAGTGCAATCCCAGGGGGTAACACCATATATTTT.

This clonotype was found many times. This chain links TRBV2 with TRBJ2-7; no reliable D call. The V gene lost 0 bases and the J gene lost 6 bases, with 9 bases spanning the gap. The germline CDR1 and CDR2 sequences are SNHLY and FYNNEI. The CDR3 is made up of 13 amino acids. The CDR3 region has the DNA TGTGCCAGCAGTGAAGCCCTAGTCACCGAGCAGTACTTC. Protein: CASSEALVTEQYF. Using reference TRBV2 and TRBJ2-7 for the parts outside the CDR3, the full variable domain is EPEVTQTPSHQVTQMGQEVILRCVPISNHLYFYWYRQILGQKVEFLVSFYNNEISEKSEIFDDQFSVERPDGSNFTLKIRSTKLEDSAMYFCASSEALVTEQYFGPGTRLTVT.

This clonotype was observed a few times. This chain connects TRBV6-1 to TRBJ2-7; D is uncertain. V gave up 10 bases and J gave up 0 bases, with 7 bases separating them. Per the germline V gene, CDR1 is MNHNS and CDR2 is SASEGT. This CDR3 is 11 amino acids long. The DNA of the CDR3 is TGTGCCACCTCCCTCTCCTACGAGCAGTACTTC. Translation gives CATSLSYEQYF.

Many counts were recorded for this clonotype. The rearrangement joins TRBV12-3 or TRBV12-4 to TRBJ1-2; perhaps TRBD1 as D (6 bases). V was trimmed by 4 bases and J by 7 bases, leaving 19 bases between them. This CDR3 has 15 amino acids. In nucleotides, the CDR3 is TGTGCCAGCAGTTCTCTGGTCAGGGGTGGAGGTGGCTACACCTTC. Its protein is CASSSLVRGGGGYTF.

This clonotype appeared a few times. Written as DNA, the CDR3 is TGTGCCAGTAGCTTGATAACAGGGGCTGGAAACATTCAGTACTTC. Translating it yields CASSLITGAGNIQYF. The gene calls are TRBV19 and TRBJ2-4; TRBD1 agrees at 7 bases. The CDR3 totals 15 residues. Germline CDR1 and CDR2: LNHDA and SQIVND (reference sequence). The J segment lost 6 bases and the V segment lost 6 bases, leaving 11 bases of the junction unmatched.

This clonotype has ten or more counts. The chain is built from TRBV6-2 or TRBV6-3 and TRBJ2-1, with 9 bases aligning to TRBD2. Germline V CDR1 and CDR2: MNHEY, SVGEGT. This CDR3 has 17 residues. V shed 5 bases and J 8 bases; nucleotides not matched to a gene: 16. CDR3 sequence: CASSAASGDSGWDEQFF. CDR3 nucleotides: TGTGCCAGCAGTGCCGCTAGCGGGGACAGCGGGTGGGATGAGCAGTTCTTC.

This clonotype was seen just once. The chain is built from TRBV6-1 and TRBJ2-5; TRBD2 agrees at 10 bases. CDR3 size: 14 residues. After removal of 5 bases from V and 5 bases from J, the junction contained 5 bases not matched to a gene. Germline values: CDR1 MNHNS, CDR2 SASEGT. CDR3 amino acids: CASSPSGRKETQYF. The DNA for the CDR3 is TGTGCCAGCAGTCCTAGCGGGAGAAAGGAGACCCAGTACTTC.

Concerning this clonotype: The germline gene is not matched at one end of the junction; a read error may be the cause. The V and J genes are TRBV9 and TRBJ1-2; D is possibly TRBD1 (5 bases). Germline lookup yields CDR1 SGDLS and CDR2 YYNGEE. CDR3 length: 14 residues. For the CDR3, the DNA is TGTGTCAGCAGCGCCAGGGAGGGGATGGATGGCTACACCTTC. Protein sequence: CVSSAREGMDGYTF.

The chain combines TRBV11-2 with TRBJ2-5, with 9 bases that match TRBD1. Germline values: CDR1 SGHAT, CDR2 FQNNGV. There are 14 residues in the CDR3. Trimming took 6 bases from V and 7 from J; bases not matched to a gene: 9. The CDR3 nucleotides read TGTGCCAGCAGGACGATACAGGGGGCTTGGACCCAGTACTTC. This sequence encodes CASRTIQGAWTQYF.

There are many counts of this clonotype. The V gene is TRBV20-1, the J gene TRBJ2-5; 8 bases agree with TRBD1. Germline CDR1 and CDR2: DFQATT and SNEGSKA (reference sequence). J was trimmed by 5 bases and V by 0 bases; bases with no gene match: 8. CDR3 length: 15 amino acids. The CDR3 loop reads CSARDATGVGETQYF. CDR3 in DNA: TGCAGTGCTAGAGATGCGACAGGGGTCGGGGAGACCCAGTACTTC.

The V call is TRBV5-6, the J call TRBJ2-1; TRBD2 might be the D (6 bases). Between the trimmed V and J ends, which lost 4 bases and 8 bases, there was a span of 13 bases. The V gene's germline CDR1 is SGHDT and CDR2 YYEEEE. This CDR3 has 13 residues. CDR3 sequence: CASSLGSSDEQFF. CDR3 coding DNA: TGTGCCAGCAGCCTGGGGTCTAGCGATGAGCAGTTCTTC.

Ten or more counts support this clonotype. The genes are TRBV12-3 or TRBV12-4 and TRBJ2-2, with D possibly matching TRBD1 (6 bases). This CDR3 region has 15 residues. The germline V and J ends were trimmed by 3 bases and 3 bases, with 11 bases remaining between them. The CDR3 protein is CASSFGGAHTGELFF. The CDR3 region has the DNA TGTGCCAGCAGTTTTGGGGGCGCCCACACCGGGGAGCTGTTTTTT.

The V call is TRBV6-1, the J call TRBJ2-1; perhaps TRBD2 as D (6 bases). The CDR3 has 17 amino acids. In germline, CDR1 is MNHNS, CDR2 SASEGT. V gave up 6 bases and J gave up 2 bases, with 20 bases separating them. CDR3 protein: CASRALGGARPYNEQFF. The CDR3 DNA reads TGTGCCAGCAGGGCCCTAGGAGGGGCGCGTCCCTACAATGAGCAGTTCTTC.

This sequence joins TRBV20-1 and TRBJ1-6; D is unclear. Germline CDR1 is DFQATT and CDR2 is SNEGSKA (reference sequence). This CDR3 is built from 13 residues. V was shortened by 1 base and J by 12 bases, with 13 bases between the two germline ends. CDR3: CSARGGEVEPLHF. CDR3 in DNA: TGCAGTGCTAGAGGCGGGGAGGTTGAACCCCTCCACTTT.

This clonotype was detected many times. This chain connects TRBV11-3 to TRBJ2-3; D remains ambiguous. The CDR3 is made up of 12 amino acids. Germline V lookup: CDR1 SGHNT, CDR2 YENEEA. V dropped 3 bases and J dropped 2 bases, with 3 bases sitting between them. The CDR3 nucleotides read TGTGCCAGCAGCTTCCACACAGATACGCAGTATTTT. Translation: CASSFHTDTQYF.

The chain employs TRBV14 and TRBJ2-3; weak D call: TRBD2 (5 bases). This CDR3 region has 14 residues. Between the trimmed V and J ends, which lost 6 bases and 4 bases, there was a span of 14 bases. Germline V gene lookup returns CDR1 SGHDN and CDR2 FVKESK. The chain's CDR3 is CASSRVLAPDTQYF. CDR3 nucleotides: TGTGCCAGCAGTAGGGTTCTAGCACCAGATACGCAGTATTTT.

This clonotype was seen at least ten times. The CDR3 nucleotides read TGTGCCAGCAGTTACGGAACGTTTAACTATGGCTACACCTTC. Translated, it gives CASSYGTFNYGYTF. The chain carries TRBV6-2 or TRBV6-3 and TRBJ1-2; D call uncertain. Trimming shortened V by 2 bases and J by 1 base, and 8 bases separated the two germline ends. Per the germline V gene, CDR1 is MNHEY and CDR2 is SVGEGT. This CDR3 has 14 residues.